A selection of T cell receptor beta chains follows, all from one sample in a study of blood T cell repertoires in COVID-19. Assay: immunoSEQ multiplex PCR; the TCRdb copy retains only in-frame clones and omits some. The sample consists of a few hundred thousand clones, 82% of them appearing once. Sequencing was done on a sample of peripheral blood. The source of these receptors is a young woman with acute or convalescent COVID-19. Each CDR3 is given with its conserved first and last residue. The D gene is left open where the match is weak. Expanded clones are given a class, and other clones once, few, many or no size at all.

>TRBV5-8|TRBD2|once|TRBJ2-5
CASSPRTSGGGRGTQYF
TGTGCCAGCAGCCCCCGGACTAGCGGAGGGGGGCGTGGGACCCAGTACTTC
>TRBV19|TRBD2|-|TRBJ2-7
CASSMAGGPYEQYF
TGTGCCAGCAGTATGGCGGGAGGGCCTTACGAGCAGTACTTC
>TRBV27|TRBD1|-|TRBJ1-4
CASRIFRGANEKLFF
TGTGCCAGCAGGATATTCAGGGGGGCTAATGAAAAACTGTTTTTT
>TRBV27|-|-|TRBJ2-6
CASTPAAGIASGANVLTF
TGTGCCAGCACCCCAGCGGCAGGTATCGCCTCTGGGGCCAACGTCCTGACTTTC
>TRBV28|-|-|TRBJ1-2
CASRTVPSYGYTF
TGTGCCAGCAGGACAGTCCCCTCCTATGGCTACACCTTC
>TRBV7-3|TRBD2|-|TRBJ2-1
CASSPHLGLVQFF
TGTGCCAGCAGCCCCCACCTGGGACTAGTTCAGTTCTTC
>TRBV15|TRBD1|-|TRBJ2-1
CATSRTRDRGDLIEQFF
TGTGCCACCAGCAGGACCCGGGACAGGGGGGATTTGATTGAGCAGTTCTTC
>TRBV9|-|-|TRBJ1-5
CASSAGGGRDQPQHF
TGTGCCAGCAGCGCCGGCGGGGGGCGGGATCAGCCCCAGCATTTT
>TRBV20-1|-|-|TRBJ1-2
CSARDLYGYTF
TGCAGTGCTAGAGATCTTTATGGCTACACCTTC
>TRBV10-3|TRBD1|-|TRBJ1-2
CAIRGTGGNYGYTF
TGTGCCATCAGAGGGACAGGGGGCAACTATGGCTACACCTTC
>TRBV12-3/TRBV12-4|-|-|TRBJ2-2
CASSFDSGELFF
TGTGCCAGCAGTTTTGACTCCGGGGAGCTGTTTTTT
>TRBV4-3|-|-|TRBJ1-6
CASSRVTESGYNSPLHF
TGCGCCAGCAGCCGGGTGACTGAGTCGGGATATAATTCACCCCTCCACTTT
>TRBV29-1|-|-|TRBJ2-7
CSVAKTSSEQYF
TGCAGCGTGGCTAAGACTAGTAGCGAGCAGTACTTC
>TRBV7-3|TRBD2|once|TRBJ2-1
CASSQLSPGLAGADWRDNEQFF
TGTGCCAGCAGCCAACTAAGCCCGGGACTAGCGGGAGCGGACTGGCGGGACAATGAGCAGTTCTTC
>TRBV18|-|-|TRBJ2-7
CASSPQGLEGEGQYF
TGTGCCAGCTCACCACAAGGGTTAGAAGGGGAAGGGCAGTACTTC
>TRBV27|-|-|TRBJ2-7
CASSLSVALVGEQYF
TGTGCCAGCAGTTTATCCGTAGCTTTAGTCGGCGAGCAGTACTTC
>TRBV10-3|TRBD1|-|TRBJ1-2
CAISERQGMDGYTF
TGTGCCATCAGTGAGAGACAGGGTATGGATGGCTACACCTTC
>TRBV18|TRBD2|once|TRBJ2-1
CASKREGSSLEQFF
TGTGCCAGCAAGCGGGAGGGCAGTTCCCTTGAGCAGTTCTTC
>TRBV7-2|TRBD1|-|TRBJ1-4
CASSARTGGNEKLFF
TGTGCCAGCAGCGCCAGAACAGGGGGAAATGAAAAACTGTTTTTT
>TRBV5-1|-|few|TRBJ2-2
CASSLSTTNTGELFF
TGCGCCAGCAGCTTGAGTACTACGAACACCGGGGAGCTGTTTTTT
>TRBV19|TRBD1|few|TRBJ1-5
CASSIVSIGTGNQPQHF
TGTGCCAGTAGTATAGTGTCCATTGGGACAGGCAATCAGCCCCAGCATTTT
>TRBV14|TRBD1|-|TRBJ1-2
CASSPGVTTGRGWGYGYTF
TGTGCCAGCAGCCCGGGGGTGACGACAGGGCGCGGCTGGGGCTATGGCTACACCTTC
>TRBV29-1|-|-|TRBJ2-5
CSVVRGRQETQYF
TGCAGCGTTGTCAGGGGTCGGCAAGAGACCCAGTACTTC
>TRBV19|-|once|TRBJ2-3
CASSIVARGTDTQYF
TGTGCCAGTAGTATAGTAGCGCGAGGCACAGATACGCAGTATTTT
>TRBV5-8|-|-|TRBJ2-2
CASSVTGSTGELFF
TGTGCCAGCAGCGTAACCGGGAGCACCGGGGAGCTGTTTTTT
>TRBV10-2|-|-|TRBJ2-1
CASSLASSYNEQFF
TGCGCCAGCAGTCTTGCCAGCTCCTACAATGAGCAGTTCTTC
>TRBV20-1|-|few|TRBJ2-7
CSASKGLHSYEQYF
TGCAGTGCTAGTAAGGGACTTCACTCCTACGAGCAGTACTTC
>TRBV5-1|-|-|TRBJ2-2
CASSLEGGNTGELFF
TGCGCCAGCAGCTTGGAAGGGGGAAACACCGGGGAGCTGTTTTTT
>TRBV27|-|once|TRBJ1-2
CASSLDSRYGYTF
TGTGCCAGCAGCTTGGACAGTCGATATGGCTACACCTTC
>TRBV9|TRBD2|-|TRBJ2-7
CASSAGLAGMGEQYF
TGTGCCAGCAGCGCAGGACTAGCGGGAATGGGGGAGCAGTACTTC
>TRBV27|TRBD2|-|TRBJ2-7
CASSLAGGAPYEQYF
TGTGCCAGCAGTTTGGCGGGAGGGGCCCCCTACGAGCAGTACTTC
>TRBV13|TRBD2|-|TRBJ2-7
CASSNGLAKFEQYF
TGTGCCAGCAGCAACGGACTAGCCAAATTCGAGCAGTACTTC
>TRBV6-5|-|few|TRBJ2-3
CASSYGVGKTDTQYF
TGTGCCAGCAGTTACGGAGTCGGGAAAACAGATACGCAGTATTTT
>TRBV9|TRBD1|-|TRBJ2-3
CASSQRDRVSAGTQYF
TGTGCCAGCAGCCAACGGGACAGGGTTTCCGCGGGTACGCAGTATTTT
>TRBV19|TRBD1|-|TRBJ1-1
CASSQQGHQTAFF
TGTGCCAGTAGCCAACAGGGGCATCAGACAGCTTTCTTT
>TRBV9|TRBD2|-|TRBJ2-3
CASSPTSGGTDTQYF
TGTGCCAGCAGTCCCACTAGCGGGGGCACAGATACGCAGTATTTT
>TRBV12-3/TRBV12-4|-|-|TRBJ1-2
CASSYRFQGYTF
TGTGCCAGCAGCTACAGGTTCCAAGGCTACACCTTC
>TRBV12-3/TRBV12-4|-|-|TRBJ1-1
CASSLSQNTEAFF
TGTGCCAGCAGTTTGTCACAGAACACTGAAGCTTTCTTT
>TRBV7-2|-|-|TRBJ2-2
CASRDQGSGELFF
TGTGCCAGCAGGGATCAGGGTTCGGGGGAGCTGTTTTTT
>TRBV28|-|-|TRBJ1-1
CASRATGMGTEAFF
TGTGCCAGCAGGGCGACAGGTATGGGCACTGAAGCTTTCTTT
>TRBV19|TRBD1|-|TRBJ1-5
CASSPYRGARQPQHF
TGTGCCAGTAGTCCATACAGGGGTGCGCGTCAGCCCCAGCATTTT
>TRBV2|TRBD2|-|TRBJ2-5
CASSWGGVRETQYF
TGTGCCAGCAGCTGGGGAGGGGTGCGAGAGACCCAGTACTTC
>TRBV19|TRBD1|-|TRBJ2-1
CASSIYLGQYNEQFF
TGTGCCAGTAGTATATATTTGGGACAGTACAATGAGCAGTTCTTC
>TRBV19|-|-|TRBJ2-1
CASSIYRSSHNEQFF
TGTGCCAGTAGTATCTACAGGTCATCCCACAATGAGCAGTTCTTC
>TRBV6-5|-|few|TRBJ1-6
CASSIMTVGNSPLHF
TGTGCCAGCAGTATAATGACTGTCGGGAATTCACCCCTCCACTTT
>TRBV7-9|-|-|TRBJ2-5
CASSLVLALDQETQYF
TGTGCCAGCAGCTTAGTACTTGCTCTCGATCAAGAGACCCAGTACTTC
>TRBV10-2|-|few|TRBJ2-7
CASKKTGSSYEQYF
TGCGCCAGCAAAAAGACAGGCAGCTCCTACGAGCAGTACTTC
>TRBV6-5|-|-|TRBJ1-1
CASSYRGNTEAFF
TGTGCCAGCAGTTACAGGGGGAACACTGAAGCTTTCTTT
>TRBV5-1|TRBD2|-|TRBJ2-7
CASSTGLAGAYEQYF
TGCGCCAGCAGCACAGGACTAGCGGGAGCCTACGAGCAGTACTTC
>TRBV14|-|-|TRBJ1-2
CASSQVSGYGYTF
TGTGCCAGCAGCCAAGTCTCAGGGTATGGCTACACCTTC
>TRBV6-2/TRBV6-3|-|-|TRBJ1-1
CASSRPTAQAFF
TGTGCCAGCAGTCGGCCGACAGCGCAAGCTTTCTTT
>TRBV13|TRBD2|-|TRBJ2-3
CASSPRLAGDLDTQYF
TGTGCCAGCAGCCCTAGACTAGCGGGAGACCTAGATACGCAGTATTTT
>TRBV19|-|-|TRBJ1-6
CASRSGGALYNSPLHF
TGTGCCAGTAGGAGTGGGGGCGCGCTCTATAATTCACCCCTCCACTTT
>TRBV15|TRBD2|-|TRBJ2-1
CATSRDRGGSGEQFF
TGTGCCACCAGCAGAGATCGCGGCGGGAGCGGTGAGCAGTTCTTC
>TRBV10-2|-|-|TRBJ2-1
CASHRADEQFF
TGCGCCAGCCACAGGGCCGATGAGCAGTTCTTC